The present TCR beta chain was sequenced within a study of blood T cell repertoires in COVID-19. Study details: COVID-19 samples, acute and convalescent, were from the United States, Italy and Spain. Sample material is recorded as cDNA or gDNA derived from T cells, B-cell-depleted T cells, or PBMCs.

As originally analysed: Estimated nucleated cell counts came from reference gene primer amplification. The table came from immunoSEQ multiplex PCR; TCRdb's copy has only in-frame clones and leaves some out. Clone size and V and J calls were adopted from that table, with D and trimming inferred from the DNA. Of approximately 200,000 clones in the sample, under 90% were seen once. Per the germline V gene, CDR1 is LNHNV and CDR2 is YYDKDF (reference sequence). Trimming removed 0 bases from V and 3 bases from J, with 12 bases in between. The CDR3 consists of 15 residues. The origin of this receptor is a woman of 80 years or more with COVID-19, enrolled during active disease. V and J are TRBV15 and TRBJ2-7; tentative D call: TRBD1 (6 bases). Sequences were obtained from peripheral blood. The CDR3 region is CATSRDRGQFYEQYF. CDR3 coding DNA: TGTGCCACCAGCAGAGACCGAGGACAGTTCTACGAGCAGTACTTC.